Listed here are 14 T cell receptor beta chains from one sample, sequenced in a study of cytomegalovirus exposure and HLA in healthy donors. The PCR used 60 Vbeta and 13 Jbeta primers. Here immunoSEQ multiplex PCR was the method, and the copy in TCRdb shows in-frame clones only, minus some. The sample lists around 200,000 clones; around 83% were seen once. Sequenced sample: PBMCs. The receptor source for this set is a girl aged 2 to 9 in good health and CMV-seropositive.

The chain is built from TRBV10-1 and TRBJ1-2; tentative D call: TRBD1 (5 bases). The CDR3 extends over 11 amino acids. V lost 11 bases and J 5 bases, leaving 12 bases between the germline ends. Germline loops: CDR1 WNHNN, CDR2 SYGVQD (reference sequence). The CDR3 DNA sequence: TGCGCCCGGGGGACGGATTATGGCTACACCTTC. Residues: CARGTDYGYTF.

The chain couples TRBV10-3 to TRBJ1-1; possible D gene TRBD1, 6 bases. Per germline, CDR1 ENHRY and CDR2 SYGVKD. This CDR3 contains 15 residues. V was shortened by 0 bases and J by 4 bases, with 12 bases between the two germline ends. CDR3 bases: TGTGCCATCAGTGAGTCCCCAGGGGTCGTCACTGAAGCTTTCTTT. It specifies CAISESPGVVTEAFF.

This chain connects TRBV15 to TRBJ1-2, with D possibly being TRBD1 (6 bases). Germline CDR1 is LNHNV and CDR2 is YYDKDF (reference sequence). The V and J ends lost 4 bases and 6 bases respectively, with 15 bases between them. This CDR3 is 14 amino acids long. The CDR3 DNA sequence: TGTGCCACCAGCACGTCAAAGCAGGGGAATGGCTACACCTTC. Protein: CATSTSKQGNGYTF.

The J gene is TRBJ2-7, the V gene TRBV19; D ambiguous. CDR3 length equals 13 residues. Per germline, CDR1 LNHDA and CDR2 SQIVND (reference sequence). Trimming took 3 bases from V and 4 from J, leaving 10 bases between them. CDR3 nucleotide sequence: TGTGCCAGTAGTATTCCCTCCACTTACGAGCAGTACTTC. It translates to CASSIPSTYEQYF.

The chain joins TRBV11-2 to TRBJ1-6; 11 nucleotides agree with TRBD1. The germline CDR1 and CDR2 sequences are SGHAT and FQNNGV. The junction had 9 bases not matched to a gene; V was cut back by 2 bases and J by 9 bases. There are 17 residues in the CDR3. For the CDR3, the DNA is TGTGCCAGCAGCTTAAACCAAGGACAGGGGGCAGGTTCACCCCTCCACTTT. Its protein product is CASSLNQGQGAGSPLHF.

The chain employs TRBV28 and TRBJ1-4, with a tentative D call TRBD1 (5 bases). Looked up from germline, CDR1 is MDHEN and CDR2 is SYDVKM. The CDR3 sequence is 15 residues long. The V gene lost 4 bases and the J gene lost 2 bases, with 11 bases spanning the gap. Here the CDR3 reads CASSSSGNTNEKLFF. CDR3 DNA sequence: TGTGCCAGCAGTTCGTCAGGGAATACTAATGAAAAACTGTTTTTT. The whole variable domain, filled in from reference TRBV28 and TRBJ1-4, reads DVKVTQSSRYLVKRTGEKVFLECVQDMDHENMFWYRQDPGLGLRLIYFSYDVKMKEKGDIPEGYSVSREKKERFSLILESASTNQTSMYLCASSSSGNTNEKLFFGSGTQLSVL.

The gene calls are TRBV7-3 and TRBJ1-1; 9 bases agree with TRBD1. This CDR3 spans 14 amino acids. Per the germline V gene, CDR1 is SGHTA and CDR2 is FQGTGA. After removal of 5 bases from V and 10 bases from J, the junction contained 11 bases not matched to a gene. The CDR3 spells CASSPLPGTGTAFF. CDR3 DNA sequence: TGTGCCAGCAGCCCCCTACCCGGGACAGGGACAGCTTTCTTT.

The rearrangement joins TRBV6-9 to TRBJ1-5; possibly TRBD1 for D (5 bases). The V end lost 3 bases, the J end lost 4 bases, and 13 bases lay between the germline ends. CDR3 length equals 15 residues. Germline CDR1 MNHGY, CDR2 SVAAGI. The DNA for the CDR3 is TGTGCCAGCAGTTACACAGGTAAGAGGAATCAGCCCCAGCATTTT. Protein: CASSYTGKRNQPQHF.

The chain combines TRBV4-1 with TRBJ2-1; TRBD2 matches 10 bases. This CDR3 contains 17 residues. V was clipped by 0 bases and J by 9 bases; unmatched bases: 11. The V gene's germline CDR1 is MGHRA and CDR2 YSYEKL. The CDR3 DNA sequence: TGCGCCAGCAGCCAAGACATCGCACTAGCGGGATGGGGTGAGCAGTTCTTC. Residues: CASSQDIALAGWGEQFF.

The chain couples TRBV5-6 to TRBJ1-2; TRBD1 agrees at 9 bases. Germline loops: CDR1 SGHDT, CDR2 YYEEEE. CDR3 length: 15 residues. J gave up 5 bases and V 4 bases, and 9 bases lay outside the gene matches. In nucleotides, the CDR3 is TGTGCCAGCAGCCCCGAACCGACAGGGGGTTATGGCTACACCTTC. Its translation is CASSPEPTGGYGYTF.

This CDR3 reads CASGRVRSYEQYF. CDR3 nucleotides: TGTGCCAGCGGCAGGGTCCGCTCCTACGAGCAGTACTTC. V gene TRBV2 combines with J gene TRBJ2-5; tentative D call: TRBD1 (5 bases). The better agreement between TRBJ2-7 and the DNA end casts doubt on the J call. Germline V lookup: CDR1 SNHLY, CDR2 FYNNEI. The CDR3 consists of 13 residues.

The chain joins TRBV15 to TRBJ2-7; TRBD2 might be the D (5 bases). This CDR3 region has 13 residues. V was trimmed by 5 bases and J by 2 bases, leaving 10 bases between them. The V gene's germline CDR1 is LNHNV and CDR2 YYDKDF (reference sequence). CDR3 region: CATSLGRTYEQYF. CDR3 in DNA: TGTGCCACCAGCCTGGGGAGAACCTACGAGCAGTACTTC.

The chain links TRBV7-9 to TRBJ1-1; 10 positions agree with TRBD1. The CDR3 has 15 residues. V gave up 3 bases and J gave up 4 bases; unmatched junction bases: 5. Per the germline V gene, CDR1 is SEHNR and CDR2 is FQNEAQ (reference sequence). The CDR3 sequence is CASSFRQGAFTEAFF. The DNA of the CDR3 is TGTGCCAGCAGCTTTAGACAGGGGGCTTTCACTGAAGCTTTCTTT.

V is TRBV30 and J is TRBJ2-2, with TRBD1 matching over 8 bases. CDR1 is GTSNPN and CDR2 is SVGIG in the germline V gene (reference sequence). This CDR3 contains 15 residues. Unmatched junction bases numbered 8, after V lost 2 bases and J lost 6 bases. The CDR3 sequence: CAWSSGQGAAGELFF. In nucleotides, the CDR3 is TGTGCCTGGAGTTCGGGGCAGGGGGCAGCCGGGGAGCTGTTTTTT.